The next 24 T cell receptor beta chains were all read from a single sample in a study of human T cells and chemical hapten exposure. Specified time point: healthy volunteer bleed at 2 weeks. Researchers extracted total RNA from unfractionated whole blood. TCRdb fed the RACE reads into MiXCR, producing one record per CDR3 protein. This table has around 130,000 distinct CDR3 sequences, about 8.2% appearing once. Sequenced: whole blood. The receptors stem from a male donor in good health. Some clones in this sample may be carry-over from other donors' samples.

The chain is built from TRBV11-2 and TRBJ2-2; D uncertain. Germline loops: CDR1 SGHAT, CDR2 FQNNGV. V shed 5 bases and J shed 4 bases, with 11 bases lying between them. The CDR3 contains 14 residues. The CDR3 sequence is CASSAPQFTGELFF. The CDR3 coding sequence is TGTGCCAGCAGCGCCCCCCAGTTCACCGGGGAGCTGTTTTTT.

The rearrangement joins TRBV4-2 to TRBJ2-2; 7 bases are shared with TRBD1. CDR3 length: 16 residues. Germline CDR1 and CDR2: LGHNA and YNFKEQ. V lost 0 bases and J lost 7; bases outside the gene matches: 8. In DNA, the CDR3 is TGTGCCAGCAGCCAAGAGAGGGGGCGATATGGCGGGGAGCTGTTTTTT. Translated: CASSQERGRYGGELFF.

The rearrangement uses TRBV29-1 and TRBJ2-7, with D possibly matching TRBD1 (5 bases). CDR1 and CDR2 (germline): SQVTM, ANQGSEA. The CDR3 totals 12 residues. V lost 8 bases and J lost 0, with 11 bases in between. The CDR3 region has the DNA TGCAGCACTCGACAGAACTCCTACGAGCAGTACTTC. Its translation: CSTRQNSYEQYF.

CDR3: CASSWADSNTEAFF. The CDR3, as DNA: TGTGCCAGCAGCTGGGCGGACAGTAACACTGAAGCTTTCTTT. The chain employs TRBV7-2 and TRBJ1-1, with D perhaps TRBD1 (6 bases). The germline gives CDR1 SGHTA, CDR2 FQGNSA. Trimming took off 4 bases at V and 2 bases at J, with 11 bases between the two ends. This CDR3 comprises 14 residues.

The rearrangement joins TRBV20-1 to TRBJ1-5; TRBD1 agrees at 10 bases. From germline, CDR1 is DFQATT and CDR2 SNEGSKA (reference sequence). The CDR3 contains 12 residues. V was pared by 6 bases and J by 5 bases, with 1 base of the junction left unmatched. The CDR3 DNA sequence: TGCAGTGCAGGACAGGGGGATCAGCCCCAGCATTTT. It encodes CSAGQGDQPQHF.

This rearrangement joins TRBV24-1 to TRBJ1-1, with D hard to call. CDR3 length: 13 residues. The V gene lost 11 bases and the J gene lost 1 base, with 13 bases spanning the gap. The V gene's germline CDR1 is KGHDR and CDR2 SFDVKD. DNA for the CDR3: TGTGCCATACCGACAATGGGGAACACTGAAGCTTTCTTT. Encoded protein: CAIPTMGNTEAFF.

This clonotype has a count of ten or more. This chain joins TRBV5-1 and TRBJ2-6; D perhaps matches TRBD1 (6 bases). CDR3 size: 16 residues. The ends were cut back, 6 bases at V and 0 bases at J, with 13 bases in the middle. Germline CDR1 and CDR2: SGHRS and YFSETQ. DNA for the CDR3: TGCGCCAGCACAGGACAGCCGCTCTCTGGGGCCAACGTCCTGACTTTC. It specifies CASTGQPLSGANVLTF.

The chain couples TRBV7-9 to TRBJ1-1; no firm D call. The V and J ends lost 5 bases and 3 bases respectively, with 16 bases between them. Germline CDR1 is SEHNR and CDR2 is FQNEAQ (reference sequence). CDR3 length equals 15 residues. The CDR3 spells CASSPPLQRDTEAFF. The CDR3 DNA reads TGTGCCAGCAGCCCCCCGTTACAACGGGACACTGAAGCTTTCTTT.

This clonotype was counted only a few times. The chain employs TRBV6-1 and TRBJ1-1; 8 nucleotides agree with TRBD1. CDR1 MNHNS and CDR2 SASEGT come from the germline V gene. The CDR3 is made up of 13 amino acids. V was clipped by 6 bases and J by 4 bases; unmatched bases: 4. The CDR3 nucleotides read TGTGCCAGCAGATGGACAGGGTTCACTGAAGCTTTCTTT. Translated, it gives CASRWTGFTEAFF.

At least ten counts were recorded for this clonotype. CDR3 nucleotide sequence: TGTGCCAGCAGCGTAGAGGGGGCGGACACCGGGGAGCTGTTTTTT. Protein product: CASSVEGADTGELFF. V and J are TRBV9 and TRBJ2-2, with 7 bases fitting TRBD1. The CDR3 has 15 amino acids. With V trimmed by 0 bases and J by 3 bases, 2 bases remained unmatched. Germline CDR1 and CDR2: SGDLS and YYNGEE.

The rearrangement links TRBV3-1 to TRBJ2-7; D unresolved. Trimming removed 5 bases at V and 3 bases at J, with 8 bases between. The CDR3 covers 12 residues. The germline V gene has CDR1 LGHDT and CDR2 YNNKEL (reference sequence). In nucleotides, the CDR3 is TGTGCCAGCAGCTCCGGACGCTACGAGCAGTACTTC. Encoded protein: CASSSGRYEQYF.

This clonotype was observed a few times. The chain recombines TRBV20-1 with TRBJ2-2; 9 bases fit TRBD1. The CDR3 length is 16 residues. Unmatched junction bases numbered 10, after V lost 4 bases and J lost 4 bases. Germline lookup yields CDR1 DFQATT and CDR2 SNEGSKA (reference sequence). CDR3: CSANGAGTGSTGELFF. Written as DNA, the CDR3 is TGCAGTGCTAATGGCGCCGGGACAGGGAGCACCGGGGAGCTGTTTTTT.

This clonotype was detected ten times or more. The chain is built from TRBV30 and TRBJ2-7; D remains unclear. CDR1 is GTSNPN and CDR2 is SVGIG in the germline V gene (reference sequence). V lost 1 base, J lost 7 bases, and 17 bases lay in between. The CDR3 length is 14 residues. The CDR3 reads CAWSGVGINGEQYF. CDR3 coding DNA: TGTGCCTGGAGTGGGGTGGGGATAAATGGGGAGCAGTACTTC.

The chain uses TRBV11-3 and TRBJ1-5; possibly TRBD1 for D (6 bases). The CDR3 loop spans 19 amino acids. Germline lookup yields CDR1 SGHNT and CDR2 YENEEA. The V and J ends lost 2 bases and 6 bases respectively, with 26 bases between them. CDR3 DNA sequence: TGTGCCAGCAGCTTAAAGATGTTCCGGGACAAAGAACCGGTTCAGCCCCAGCATTTT. Translation gives CASSLKMFRDKEPVQPQHF.

This clonotype was found many times. The chain has TRBV12-3 or TRBV12-4 and TRBJ2-7, with D perhaps matching TRBD1 (6 bases). The V end was cut by 8 bases, the J end by 5 bases, with 13 bases between. The CDR3 is made up of 12 amino acids. The DNA for the CDR3 is TGTGCCAGCGGACAGTCAAGCCACGAGCAGTACTTC. It codes for CASGQSSHEQYF.

This clonotype was counted between two and nine times. The V and J genes are TRBV6-2 or TRBV6-3 and TRBJ2-2; 13 bases align to TRBD2. J gave up 5 bases and V 6 bases, and 6 bases lay outside the gene matches. The CDR3 runs 16 residues. Germline-derived CDR1 and CDR2 are MNHEY and SVGEGT. CDR3 sequence (DNA): TGTGCCAGCAGGATGACTAGCGGGGGGCCTACCGGGGAGCTGTTTTTT. As protein: CASRMTSGGPTGELFF.

This clonotype was seen many times. The V and J genes are TRBV3-1 and TRBJ2-1; TRBD1 aligns across 7 bases. The germline CDR1 and CDR2 sequences are LGHDT and YNNKEL (reference sequence). The CDR3 is 14 residues long. V lost 3 bases to trimming and J lost 5 bases; unmatched junction nucleotides: 4. For the CDR3, the DNA is TGTGCCAGCAGCCATACAGGGGCCGACAATGAGCAGTTCTTC. Amino acids: CASSHTGADNEQFF.

Only a few counts were recorded for this clonotype. This sequence joins TRBV6-5 and TRBJ2-3, with 7 nucleotides matching TRBD2. CDR1 is MNHEY, CDR2 SVGAGI, per germline. The CDR3 loop spans 15 amino acids. After removal of 6 bases from V and 3 bases from J, the junction contained 9 bases not matched to a gene. CDR3 in DNA: TGTGCCAGCAGACGCGGACTAGATGGTACAGATACGCAGTATTTT. It translates to CASRRGLDGTDTQYF.

There are a few counts of this clonotype. V usage is TRBV20-1 and J usage is TRBJ1-5; D may be TRBD1 (5 bases). Germline V gene data show CDR1 as DFQATT and CDR2 as SNEGSKA (reference sequence). V was clipped by 3 bases and J by 3 bases, with 12 bases between them. The CDR3 runs 14 residues. Written as DNA, the CDR3 is TGCAGTGCTAGTGGGGCAGGGCCCAATCAGCCCCAGCATTTT. As protein: CSASGAGPNQPQHF.

This clonotype was seen a few times. The V gene is TRBV6-5, the J gene TRBJ1-4; no definite D call. The CDR3 spans 18 residues. CDR1 and CDR2 (germline): MNHEY, SVGAGI. V was pared by 0 bases and J by 0 bases, with 14 bases between. CDR3 residues: CASSYSGRLHATNEKLFF. The CDR3 coding sequence is TGTGCCAGCAGTTACTCGGGCAGGCTACATGCAACTAATGAAAAACTGTTTTTT.

The chain employs TRBV18 and TRBJ2-7; TRBD1 might be the D (5 bases). V lost 1 base to trimming and J lost 5 bases, with 21 bases between them. Germline CDR1 is KGHSH and CDR2 is LQKENI. This CDR3 region has 17 residues. The CDR3 sequence: CASSPQGMVRTPHEQYF. CDR3 coding DNA: TGTGCCAGCTCACCACAGGGGATGGTACGGACCCCCCACGAGCAGTACTTC. The full variable domain, its missing parts supplied by reference TRBV18 and TRBJ2-7, is NAGVMQNPRHLVRRRGQEARLRCSPMKGHSHVYWYRQLPEEGLKFMVYLQKENIIDESGMPKERFSAEFPKEGPSILRIQQVVRGDSAAYFCASSPQGMVRTPHEQYFGPGTRLTVT.

This clonotype appeared a few times. V usage is TRBV5-1 and J usage is TRBJ1-1; 8 positions match TRBD1. V lost 4 bases, J lost 2 bases, and 10 bases stayed unmatched. Looked up from germline, CDR1 is SGHRS and CDR2 is YFSETQ. The CDR3 is 16 amino acids. The CDR3 protein is CASSRTGREFNTEAFF. Written as DNA, the CDR3 is TGCGCCAGCAGCCGGACAGGGAGGGAATTTAACACTGAAGCTTTCTTT.

This clonotype appeared a few times. The V gene is TRBV14, the J gene TRBJ1-1; 7 bases agree with TRBD1. J lost 1 base, V lost 5 bases, and 1 base had no gene match. The CDR3 loop spans 13 amino acids. CDR1 and CDR2 from the germline V gene are SGHDN and FVKESK. The CDR3 region is CASSGQENTEAFF. DNA of the CDR3: TGTGCCAGCAGCGGACAGGAGAACACTGAAGCTTTCTTT.

This chain uses TRBV11-2 with TRBJ1-1; D gene uncertain. This CDR3 is built from 16 residues. Germline assignment: CDR1 SGHAT and CDR2 FQNNGV. Trimming cost V 2 bases and J 0 bases, with 13 bases left between them. Here the CDR3 reads CASSLYRGSVNTEAFF. The CDR3 DNA follows: TGTGCCAGCAGCTTATATCGAGGCAGCGTGAACACTGAAGCTTTCTTT.